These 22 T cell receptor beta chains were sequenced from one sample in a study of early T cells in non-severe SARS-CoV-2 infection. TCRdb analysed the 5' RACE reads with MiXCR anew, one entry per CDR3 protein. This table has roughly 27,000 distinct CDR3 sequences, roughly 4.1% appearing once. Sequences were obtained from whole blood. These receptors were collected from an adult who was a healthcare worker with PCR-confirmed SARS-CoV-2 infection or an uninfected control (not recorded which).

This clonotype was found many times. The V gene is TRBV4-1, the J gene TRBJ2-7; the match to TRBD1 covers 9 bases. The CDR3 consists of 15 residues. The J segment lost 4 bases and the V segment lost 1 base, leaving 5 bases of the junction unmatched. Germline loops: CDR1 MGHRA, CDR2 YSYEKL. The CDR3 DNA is TGCGCCAGCAGCCAAGGTACAGGGGGCGAGTACGAGCAGTACTTC. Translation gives CASSQGTGGEYEQYF.

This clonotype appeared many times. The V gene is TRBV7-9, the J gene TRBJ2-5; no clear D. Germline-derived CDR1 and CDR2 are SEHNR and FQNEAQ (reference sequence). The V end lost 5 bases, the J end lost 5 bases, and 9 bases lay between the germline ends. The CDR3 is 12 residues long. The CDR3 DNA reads TGTGCCAGCAGCCCCCGATTTGAGACCCAGTACTTC. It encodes CASSPRFETQYF.

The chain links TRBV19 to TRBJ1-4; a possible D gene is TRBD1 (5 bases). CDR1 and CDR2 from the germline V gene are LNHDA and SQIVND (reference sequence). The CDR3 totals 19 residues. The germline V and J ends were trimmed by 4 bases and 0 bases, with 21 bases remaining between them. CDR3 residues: CASSTRYAGRGATNEKLFF. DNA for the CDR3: TGTGCCAGTAGTACCCGATACGCAGGGAGGGGTGCAACTAATGAAAAACTGTTTTTT.

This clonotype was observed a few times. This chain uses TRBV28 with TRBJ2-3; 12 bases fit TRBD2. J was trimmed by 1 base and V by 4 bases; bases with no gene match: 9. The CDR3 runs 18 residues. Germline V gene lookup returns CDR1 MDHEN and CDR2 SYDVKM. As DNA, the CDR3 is TGTGCCAGCAGTTCTGGACTAGCGGGAACCTCCGGCACAGATACGCAGTATTTT. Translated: CASSSGLAGTSGTDTQYF.

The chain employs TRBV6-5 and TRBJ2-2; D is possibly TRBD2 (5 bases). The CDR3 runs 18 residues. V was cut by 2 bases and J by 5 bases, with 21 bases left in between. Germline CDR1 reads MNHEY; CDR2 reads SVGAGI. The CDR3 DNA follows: TGTGCCAGCAGTTACCTCTCCCCCGGCGGGCCTGCTACCGGGGAGCTGTTTTTT. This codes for CASSYLSPGGPATGELFF.

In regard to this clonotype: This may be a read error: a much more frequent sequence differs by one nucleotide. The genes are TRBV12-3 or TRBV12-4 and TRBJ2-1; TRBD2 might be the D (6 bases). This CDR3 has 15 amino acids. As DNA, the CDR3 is TGTGTCAGCAGTTGGGACTCGAGCTCCTACAATGAGCAGTTCTTC. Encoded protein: CVSSWDSSSYNEQFF.

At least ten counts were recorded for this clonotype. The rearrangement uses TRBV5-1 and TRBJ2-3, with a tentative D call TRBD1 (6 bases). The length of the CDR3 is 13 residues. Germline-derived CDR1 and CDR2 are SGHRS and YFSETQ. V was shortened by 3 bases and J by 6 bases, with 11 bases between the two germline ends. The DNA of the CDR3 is TGCGCCAGCAGCTATACAGGGCAGGATACGCAGTATTTT. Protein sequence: CASSYTGQDTQYF.

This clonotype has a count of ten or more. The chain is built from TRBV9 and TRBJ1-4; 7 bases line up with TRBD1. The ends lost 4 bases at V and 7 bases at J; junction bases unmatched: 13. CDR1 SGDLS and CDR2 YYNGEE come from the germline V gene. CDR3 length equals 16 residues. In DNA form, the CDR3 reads TGTGCCAGCAGCAAATACCTTCAGGGGGGTCGTGAAAAACTGTTTTTT. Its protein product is CASSKYLQGGREKLFF.

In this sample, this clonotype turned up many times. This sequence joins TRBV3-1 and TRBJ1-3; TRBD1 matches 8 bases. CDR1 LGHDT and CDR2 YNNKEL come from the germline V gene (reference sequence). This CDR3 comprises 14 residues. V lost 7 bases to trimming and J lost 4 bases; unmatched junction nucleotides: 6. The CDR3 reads CASTQTGAGNTIYF. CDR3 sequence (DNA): TGTGCCAGCACCCAGACAGGGGCGGGAAACACCATATATTTT.

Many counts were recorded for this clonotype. The CDR3 here is CASSVSLAGVDNEQFF. Written as DNA, the CDR3 is TGTGCCAGCAGCGTCTCTCTAGCGGGAGTCGACAATGAGCAGTTCTTC. This rearrangement joins TRBV9 to TRBJ2-1; 10 bases line up with TRBD2. The CDR3 has 16 residues. Germline loops: CDR1 SGDLS, CDR2 YYNGEE. V gave up 2 bases and J gave up 5 bases; unmatched junction bases: 7.

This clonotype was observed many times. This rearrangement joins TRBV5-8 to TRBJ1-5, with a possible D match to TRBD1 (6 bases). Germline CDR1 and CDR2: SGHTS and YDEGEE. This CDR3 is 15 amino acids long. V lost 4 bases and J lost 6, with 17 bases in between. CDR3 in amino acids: CASSRPGQGGQPQHF. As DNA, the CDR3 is TGTGCCAGCAGCCGGCCGGGACAAGGGGGTCAGCCCCAGCATTTT.

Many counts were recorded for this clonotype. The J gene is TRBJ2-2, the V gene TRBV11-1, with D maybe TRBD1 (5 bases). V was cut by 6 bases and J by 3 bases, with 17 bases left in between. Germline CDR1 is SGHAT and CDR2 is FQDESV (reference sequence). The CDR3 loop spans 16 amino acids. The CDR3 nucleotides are TGTGCCAGCAGGTCTTGGGGCGGCTCTCACACCGGGGAGCTGTTTTTT. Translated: CASRSWGGSHTGELFF.

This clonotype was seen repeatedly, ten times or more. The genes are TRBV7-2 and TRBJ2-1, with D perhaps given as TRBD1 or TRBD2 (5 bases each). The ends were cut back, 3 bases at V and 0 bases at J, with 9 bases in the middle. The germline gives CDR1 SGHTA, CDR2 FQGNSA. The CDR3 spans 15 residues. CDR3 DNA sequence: TGTGCCAGCAGCTTCGCTGGGGGCTCCTACAATGAGCAGTTCTTC. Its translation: CASSFAGGSYNEQFF.

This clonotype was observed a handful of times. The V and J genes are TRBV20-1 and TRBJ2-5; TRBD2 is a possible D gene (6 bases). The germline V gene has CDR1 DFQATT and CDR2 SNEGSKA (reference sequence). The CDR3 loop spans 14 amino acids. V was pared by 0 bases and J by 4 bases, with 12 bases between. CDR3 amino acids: CSARDPGRGETQYF. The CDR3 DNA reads TGCAGTGCTAGAGATCCAGGGCGGGGAGAGACCCAGTACTTC.

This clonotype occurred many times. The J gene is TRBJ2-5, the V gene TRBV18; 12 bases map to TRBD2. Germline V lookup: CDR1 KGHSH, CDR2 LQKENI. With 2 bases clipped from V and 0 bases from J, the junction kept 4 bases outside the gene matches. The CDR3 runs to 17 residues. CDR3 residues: CASSPGLAGTYQETQYF. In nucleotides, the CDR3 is TGTGCCAGCTCACCAGGACTAGCGGGAACCTACCAAGAGACCCAGTACTTC.

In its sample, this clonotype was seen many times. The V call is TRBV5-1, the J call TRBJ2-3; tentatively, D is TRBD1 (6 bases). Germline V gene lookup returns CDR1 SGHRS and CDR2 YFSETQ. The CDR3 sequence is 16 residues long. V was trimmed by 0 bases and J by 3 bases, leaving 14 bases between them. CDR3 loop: CASSLGGTFPTDTQYF. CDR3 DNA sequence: TGCGCCAGCAGCTTGGGGGGGACATTCCCAACAGATACGCAGTATTTT.

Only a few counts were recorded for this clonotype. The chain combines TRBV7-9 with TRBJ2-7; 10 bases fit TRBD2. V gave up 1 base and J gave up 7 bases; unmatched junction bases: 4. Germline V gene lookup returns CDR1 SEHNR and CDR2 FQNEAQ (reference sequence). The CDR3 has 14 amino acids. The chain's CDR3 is CASSLVLAGDEQYF. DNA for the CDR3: TGTGCCAGCAGCTTAGTTCTAGCGGGAGATGAGCAGTACTTC.

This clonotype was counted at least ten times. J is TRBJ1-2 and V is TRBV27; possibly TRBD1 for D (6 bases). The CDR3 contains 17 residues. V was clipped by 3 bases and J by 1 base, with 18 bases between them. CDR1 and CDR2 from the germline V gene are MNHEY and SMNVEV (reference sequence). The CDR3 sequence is CASSLMGGTWSNYGYTF. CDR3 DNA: TGTGCCAGCAGTTTGATGGGGGGCACGTGGAGTAACTATGGCTACACCTTC.

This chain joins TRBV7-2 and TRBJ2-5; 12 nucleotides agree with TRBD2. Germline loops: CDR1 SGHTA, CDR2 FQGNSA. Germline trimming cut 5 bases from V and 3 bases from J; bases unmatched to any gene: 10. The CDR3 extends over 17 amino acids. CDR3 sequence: CASSLGASGRGEETQYF. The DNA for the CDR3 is TGTGCCAGCAGCCTTGGGGCTAGCGGGAGGGGAGAAGAGACCCAGTACTTC.

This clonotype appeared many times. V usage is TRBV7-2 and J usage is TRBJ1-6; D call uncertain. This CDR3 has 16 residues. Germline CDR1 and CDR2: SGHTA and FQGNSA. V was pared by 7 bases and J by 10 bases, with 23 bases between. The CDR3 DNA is TGTGCCAGCACCGCCCGGGGTAGGGTTCAGGTATCACCCCTCCACTTT. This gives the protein CASTARGRVQVSPLHF.

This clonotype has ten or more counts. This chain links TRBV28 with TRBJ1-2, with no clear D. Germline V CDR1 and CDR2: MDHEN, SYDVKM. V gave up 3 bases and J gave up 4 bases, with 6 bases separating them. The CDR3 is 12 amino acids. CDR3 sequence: CASSLGLYGYTF. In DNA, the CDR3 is TGTGCCAGCAGTTTGGGTCTCTATGGCTACACCTTC.

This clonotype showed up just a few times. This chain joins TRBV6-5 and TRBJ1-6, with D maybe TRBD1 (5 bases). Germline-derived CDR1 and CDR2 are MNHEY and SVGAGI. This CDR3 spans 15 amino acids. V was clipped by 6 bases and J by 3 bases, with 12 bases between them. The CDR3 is CASRGRDGYNSPLHF. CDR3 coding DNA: TGTGCCAGCAGGGGCCGGGACGGCTATAATTCACCCCTCCACTTT.